Shown below are 22 T cell receptor beta chains from a single sample sequenced in a study of blood T cell repertoires in COVID-19. Libraries were prepared by immunoSEQ multiplex PCR; TCRdb keeps only in-frame clonotypes and omits some of them. The data hold some 150,000 clones, with around four fifths observed a single time. The sequenced sample consisted of peripheral blood. The receptors come from a human donor in a cohort sampled during active COVID-19.

The chain joins TRBV19 to TRBJ2-1, with D possibly TRBD2 on 5 matching bases. The CDR3 is made up of 16 amino acids. The V gene's germline CDR1 is LNHDA and CDR2 SQIVND (reference sequence). Trimming removed 7 bases from V and 4 bases from J, with 20 bases in between. The CDR3 region is CASTRTHQTLYNEQFF. CDR3 DNA: TGTGCCAGTACCAGGACTCACCAGACGCTATACAATGAGCAGTTCTTC.

V gene TRBV7-2 combines with J gene TRBJ2-7; 13 nucleotides match TRBD2. V was clipped by 7 bases and J by 3 bases; unmatched bases: 6. Germline CDR1 is SGHTA and CDR2 is FQGNSA. This CDR3 contains 15 residues. The DNA of the CDR3 is TGTGCCAGCACCCGGACTAGCGGGAGTGGCTACGAGCAGTACTTC. This gives the protein CASTRTSGSGYEQYF.

A remark on this clone: The sample contains more than one DNA sequence encoding this CDR3. The chain couples TRBV10-3 to TRBJ2-1; 13 positions match TRBD2. J was trimmed by 6 bases and V by 5 bases; bases with no gene match: 7. Germline assignment: CDR1 ENHRY and CDR2 SYGVKD. The CDR3 spans 16 residues. CDR3 in amino acids: CAISSGLAGVGNEQFF. Here the CDR3 DNA reads TGTGCCATCAGTAGCGGACTAGCGGGAGTTGGCAATGAGCAGTTCTTC.

This sequence joins TRBV7-8 and TRBJ2-7; D not certain. CDR3 length equals 13 residues. Germline loops: CDR1 SGHVS, CDR2 FQNEAQ. V dropped 1 base and J dropped 3 bases, with 7 bases sitting between them. As DNA, the CDR3 is TGTGCCAGCAGCTTAGGGCAGAACTACGAGCAGTACTTC. Protein sequence: CASSLGQNYEQYF.

DNA for the CDR3: TGTGCCAGCAGCTACCGACTCCTCTTTGCGGGAGAAAGTGATGAGCAGTTCTTC. Protein: CASSYRLLFAGESDEQFF. The V and J genes are TRBV3-1 (or the pseudogene TRBV3-2) and TRBJ2-1; 7 bases are shared with TRBD2. V shed 5 bases and J 8 bases; nucleotides not matched to a gene: 21. CDR1 is LGHDT, CDR2 YNNKEL, per germline (reference sequence). The CDR3 runs 18 residues.

The rearrangement uses TRBV24-1 and TRBJ2-1; TRBD1 is a possible D gene (5 bases). Germline V gene data show CDR1 as KGHDR and CDR2 as SFDVKD. Between the trimmed V and J ends, which lost 5 bases and 9 bases, there was a span of 10 bases. The CDR3 contains 12 residues. CDR3 coding DNA: TGTGCCACCAGTGTATTTGGGGCTGAGCAGTTCTTC. This codes for CATSVFGAEQFF.

This rearrangement joins TRBV5-1 to TRBJ2-2, with TRBD2 identical over 8 bases. Germline-derived CDR1 and CDR2 are SGHRS and YFSETQ. CDR3 length equals 16 residues. V shed 4 bases and J 0 bases; nucleotides not matched to a gene: 5. CDR3 loop: CASSTSAGANTGELFF. In DNA form, the CDR3 reads TGCGCCAGCAGCACTTCAGCGGGGGCGAACACCGGGGAGCTGTTTTTT.

The CDR3 nucleotides are TGTGCCAGCAGCCAAAGCTCCTATGGCTACACCTTC. Protein product: CASSQSSYGYTF. This chain links TRBV12-3 or TRBV12-4 with TRBJ1-2; D is undetermined. This CDR3 is 12 amino acids long. Trimming stripped 6 bases from V and 4 bases from J, with 9 bases between.

This clone showed up just once. V and J are TRBV10-3 and TRBJ2-1; 9 nucleotides line up with TRBD2. Germline assignment: CDR1 ENHRY and CDR2 SYGVKD. V shed 3 bases and J 8 bases; nucleotides not matched to a gene: 2. The CDR3 consists of 13 residues. The CDR3 region is CAISDRGRDEQFF. DNA for the CDR3: TGTGCCATCAGTGATCGCGGGAGGGATGAGCAGTTCTTC.

This clone was observed a few times. The rearrangement uses TRBV5-6 and TRBJ1-2; tentative D call: TRBD1 (6 bases). The CDR3 length is 14 residues. V lost 4 bases to trimming and J lost 1 base, with 11 bases between them. Germline V gives CDR1 SGHDT, CDR2 YYEEEE. For the CDR3, the DNA is TGTGCCAGCAGCCTAGGACAGCTTAACTATGGCTACACCTTC. It is translated as CASSLGQLNYGYTF.

The chain is built from TRBV2 and TRBJ1-5, with 8 bases fitting TRBD1. There are 15 residues in the CDR3. Germline CDR1 and CDR2: SNHLY and FYNNEI. With 11 bases clipped from V and 6 bases from J, the junction kept 15 bases outside the gene matches. Here the CDR3 reads CASSRGRGQGQPQHF. The CDR3 DNA follows: TGTGCCTCCTCAAGGGGCAGGGGGCAAGGTCAGCCCCAGCATTTT.

The chain links TRBV6-1 to TRBJ2-2; D is unclear. This CDR3 spans 15 amino acids. Germline V gene sequence: CDR1 MNHNS, CDR2 SASEGT. With 1 base removed from V and 6 bases from J, the gap between germline ends came to 12 bases. CDR3 loop: CASSEVRSFPGELFF. As DNA, the CDR3 is TGTGCCAGCAGTGAAGTCCGTAGTTTCCCCGGGGAGCTGTTTTTT.

This clone has just one count. The genes are TRBV5-1 and TRBJ2-1; 9 bases match TRBD2. This CDR3 contains 15 residues. Germline loops: CDR1 SGHRS, CDR2 YFSETQ. The junction had 2 bases not matched to a gene; V was cut back by 4 bases and J by 0 bases. The CDR3 sequence: CASSQTSGSYNEQFF. The CDR3 DNA is TGCGCCAGCAGCCAGACTAGCGGCTCCTACAATGAGCAGTTCTTC.

The chain recombines TRBV11-2 with TRBJ1-1; a possible D gene is TRBD1 (6 bases). Trimming took off 1 base at V and 1 base at J, with 10 bases between the two ends. Looked up from germline, CDR1 is SGHAT and CDR2 is FQNNGV. The CDR3 contains 15 residues. The CDR3 nucleotides read TGTGCCAGCAGCTTAGTTGGGGGGGCGAACACTGAAGCTTTCTTT. Amino acids: CASSLVGGANTEAFF. Drawing the rest from reference TRBV11-2 and TRBJ1-1, the complete variable domain is EAGVAQSPRYKIIEKRQSVAFWCNPISGHATLYWYQQILGQGPKLLIQFQNNGVVDDSQLPKDRFSAERLKGVDSTLKIQPAKLEDSAVYLCASSLVGGANTEAFFGQGTRLTVV.

This clone was detected only once. The chain combines TRBV19 with TRBJ1-1; D unresolved. V was trimmed by 5 bases and J by 7 bases, leaving 11 bases between them. This CDR3 contains 12 residues. The germline V gene encodes CDR1 LNHDA and CDR2 SQIVND (reference sequence). CDR3 residues: CASSLHVSEAFF. The CDR3 DNA follows: TGTGCCAGTAGTCTCCATGTCAGTGAAGCTTTCTTT. The variable domain in full, with the rest retrieved from reference TRBV19 and TRBJ1-1, is DGGITQSPKYLFRKEGQNVTLSCEQNLNHDAMYWYRQDPGQGLRLIYYSQIVNDFQKGDIAEGYSVSREKKESFPLTVTSAQKNPTAFYLCASSLHVSEAFFGQGTRLTVV.

The chain links TRBV5-1 to TRBJ2-7, with 10 bases that match TRBD1. Germline CDR1 SGHRS, CDR2 YFSETQ. CDR3 size: 15 residues. V lost 4 bases and J lost 4; bases outside the gene matches: 8. CDR3 sequence reads: CASSPTTGGGYEQYF. The CDR3 DNA follows: TGCGCCAGCAGCCCCACGACAGGGGGCGGTTACGAGCAGTACTTC.

This clone was detected once. The V gene is TRBV5-4, the J gene TRBJ1-1; tentative D call: TRBD1 (5 bases). The CDR3 contains 15 residues. The germline CDR1 and CDR2 sequences are SGHNT and YYREEE (reference sequence). Trimming took off 1 base at V and 2 bases at J, with 12 bases between the two ends. The DNA of the CDR3 is TGTGCCAGCAGCTTGTCGGGGGGGTTTAACACTGAAGCTTTCTTT. Its translation is CASSLSGGFNTEAFF.

The V call is TRBV7-2, the J call TRBJ1-5; 7 bases fit TRBD1. Germline CDR1 SGHTA, CDR2 FQGNSA. V dropped 1 base and J dropped 6; count of bases not matched to a gene: 6. This CDR3 is 15 amino acids long. The CDR3 sequence is CASSLGQGFAQPQHF. CDR3 nucleotides: TGTGCCAGCAGCTTAGGACAGGGTTTCGCTCAGCCCCAGCATTTT.

This sequence joins TRBV30 and TRBJ2-1; 11 bases line up with TRBD2. Per the germline V gene, CDR1 is GTSNPN and CDR2 is SVGIG (reference sequence). V shed 6 bases, J shed 4 bases, and the junction held 5 bases outside the gene matches. The CDR3 covers 14 residues. The CDR3 sequence is CACQGLAAYNEQFF. The CDR3 nucleotides are TGTGCCTGCCAGGGACTAGCGGCTTACAATGAGCAGTTCTTC.

The chain recombines TRBV27 with TRBJ1-2, with TRBD1 matching over 7 bases. V lost 0 bases to trimming and J lost 4 bases; unmatched junction nucleotides: 8. From germline, CDR1 is MNHEY and CDR2 SMNVEV (reference sequence). The CDR3 runs 16 residues. CDR3 nucleotides: TGTGCCAGCAGTTTATCTCCGGACAGGATAGCCTATGGCTACACCTTC. The encoded protein is CASSLSPDRIAYGYTF.

In its sample, this clone was seen once. The DNA of the CDR3 is TGCAGCGCCAGGCCGGGACAGAGGAACACTGAAGCTTTCTTT. It specifies CSARPGQRNTEAFF. This sequence joins TRBV29-1 and TRBJ1-1, with 7 bases aligning to TRBD1. This CDR3 contains 14 residues. Germline assignment: CDR1 SQVTM and CDR2 ANQGSEA. With 7 bases clipped from V and 1 base from J, the junction kept 9 bases outside the gene matches.

The genes are TRBV14 and TRBJ2-3; no clear D. The V and J ends lost 4 bases and 6 bases respectively, with 14 bases between them. Germline V gene data show CDR1 as SGHDN and CDR2 as FVKESK. CDR3 size: 14 residues. CDR3 protein: CASSRQTGFDTQYF. The CDR3 DNA sequence: TGTGCCAGCAGCCGCCAGACCGGGTTTGATACGCAGTATTTT.